Below, 30 T cell receptor beta chains from the same sample are listed, as sequenced in a study of cytomegalovirus exposure and HLA in healthy donors. The study ran its PCR with 60 Vbeta and 13 Jbeta primers. Some clones are missing from TCRdb's copy, which holds only in-frame ones; the method was immunoSEQ multiplex PCR. The table records 150,000 to 200,000 clones, 84% of them present only once. Sequenced sample: PBMCs. All receptors come from a man between 18 and 29 years old in good health and CMV-seronegative.

The table lists this clone with a few counts. The chain combines TRBV5-1 with TRBJ1-3; TRBD1 matches 8 bases. Germline V lookup: CDR1 SGHRS, CDR2 YFSETQ. This CDR3 contains 16 residues. The trim removed 0 bases at V and 0 bases at J, leaving 2 bases unmatched. The CDR3 coding sequence is TGCGCCAGCAGCTTGGTAGGACAGGGCTCTGGAAACACCATATATTTT. It specifies CASSLVGQGSGNTIYF.

This chain joins TRBV19 and TRBJ1-1; the D gene is possibly TRBD1 (5 bases). The CDR3 loop spans 14 amino acids. Germline V gene sequence: CDR1 LNHDA, CDR2 SQIVND (reference sequence). Trimming took off 6 bases at V and 2 bases at J, with 13 bases between the two ends. This CDR3 is CASRSPRDNTEAFF. The CDR3 DNA sequence: TGTGCCAGTAGATCCCCCAGGGATAACACTGAAGCTTTCTTT.

The genes are TRBV28 and TRBJ2-3, with D unresolved. Germline V gene sequence: CDR1 MDHEN, CDR2 SYDVKM. V was cut by 10 bases and J by 2 bases, with 7 bases left in between. This CDR3 is built from 11 residues. The CDR3 here is CATSITDTQYF. Here the CDR3 DNA reads TGTGCCACCTCTATCACAGATACGCAGTATTTT.

This clone was recorded only once. The chain carries TRBV9 and TRBJ2-1, with a tentative D call TRBD1 (5 bases). The CDR3 is 14 residues long. V gave up 0 bases and J gave up 8 bases, with 12 bases separating them. The germline CDR1 and CDR2 sequences are SGDLS and YYNGEE. This CDR3 is CASSVEGDSDEQFF. CDR3 sequence (DNA): TGTGCCAGCAGCGTAGAAGGGGATTCGGATGAGCAGTTCTTC.

The chain couples TRBV15 to TRBJ1-6; tentatively, D is TRBD1 (6 bases). This CDR3 is 13 amino acids long. The V end was cut by 3 bases, the J end by 13 bases, with 13 bases between. The V gene's germline CDR1 is LNHNV and CDR2 YYDKDF (reference sequence). The CDR3 bases are TGTGCCACCAGCAGGGCAACAGGGAGTCCCCTCCACTTT. Translated, it gives CATSRATGSPLHF.

The chain links TRBV2 to TRBJ2-2, with D tentatively TRBD1 (5 bases). From germline, CDR1 is SNHLY and CDR2 FYNNEI. Trimming took off 4 bases at V and 6 bases at J, with 12 bases between the two ends. CDR3 length: 14 residues. CDR3 residues: CASSALQGAGELFF. The CDR3, as DNA: TGTGCCAGCAGTGCTCTCCAGGGCGCCGGGGAGCTGTTTTTT.

The J gene is TRBJ2-7, the V gene TRBV28; tentatively, D is TRBD2 (5 bases). Germline V gene lookup returns CDR1 MDHEN and CDR2 SYDVKM. The length of the CDR3 is 11 residues. V lost 10 bases and J 4 bases, leaving 11 bases between the germline ends. CDR3 nucleotides: TGTGCCATACGGACGGGGTACGAGCAGTACTTC. Its translation: CAIRTGYEQYF.

V is TRBV28 and J is TRBJ1-4; possibly TRBD1 for D (6 bases). CDR1 MDHEN and CDR2 SYDVKM come from the germline V gene. The CDR3 length is 15 residues. The ends were cut back, 4 bases at V and 8 bases at J, with 17 bases in the middle. Written as DNA, the CDR3 is TGTGCCAGCAGTTCCCAGGGGACGGAGGAGGAAAAACTGTTTTTT. Protein sequence: CASSSQGTEEEKLFF. The whole variable domain, remainder taken from reference TRBV28 and TRBJ1-4, is DVKVTQSSRYLVKRTGEKVFLECVQDMDHENMFWYRQDPGLGLRLIYFSYDVKMKEKGDIPEGYSVSREKKERFSLILESASTNQTSMYLCASSSQGTEEEKLFFGSGTQLSVL.

This clone was seen more than once but under ten times. The chain has TRBV5-1 and TRBJ2-7; possible D gene TRBD1, 6 bases. CDR1 is SGHRS and CDR2 is YFSETQ in the germline V gene. The CDR3 length is 15 residues. V lost 0 bases and J lost 0, with 10 bases in between. CDR3 residues: CASSLEGVGSYEQYF. The CDR3 DNA sequence: TGCGCCAGCAGCTTGGAGGGGGTTGGCTCCTACGAGCAGTACTTC.

This rearrangement joins TRBV28 to TRBJ2-1; 7 nucleotides line up with TRBD2. With 6 bases clipped from V and 7 bases from J, the junction kept 12 bases outside the gene matches. CDR3 length: 15 amino acids. In germline, CDR1 is MDHEN, CDR2 SYDVKM. The CDR3 protein is CASRERRERLNEQFF. The DNA for the CDR3 is TGTGCCAGCAGAGAACGGCGGGAGCGCCTGAATGAGCAGTTCTTC.

V is TRBV27 and J is TRBJ2-7, with D perhaps matching TRBD2 (5 bases). Germline loops: CDR1 MNHEY, CDR2 SMNVEV (reference sequence). V lost 4 bases to trimming and J lost 5 bases, with 18 bases between them. The CDR3 spans 15 residues. CDR3 DNA: TGTGCCAGCAGTTCCCCCGGGGTCCGTCCCCACGAGCAGTACTTC. Translation gives CASSSPGVRPHEQYF.

This rearrangement joins TRBV6-6 to TRBJ2-7, with D perhaps TRBD2 (5 bases). Germline V lookup: CDR1 MNHNY, CDR2 SVGAGI (reference sequence). The CDR3 has 11 amino acids. Trimming removed 10 bases at V and 3 bases at J, with 10 bases between. The CDR3 region has the DNA TGTGCCACCGGACTTCACTACGAGCAGTACTTC. Translated: CATGLHYEQYF.

The rearrangement joins TRBV6-5 to TRBJ1-1, with TRBD1 matching over 10 bases. V lost 2 bases, J lost 5 bases, and 2 bases stayed unmatched. The CDR3 is made up of 14 amino acids. The germline V gene has CDR1 MNHEY and CDR2 SVGAGI. CDR3 amino acids: CASSYDRGRTEAFF. In DNA, the CDR3 is TGTGCCAGCAGTTACGACAGGGGGCGTACTGAAGCTTTCTTT.

The chain uses TRBV5-6 and TRBJ1-2; 9 bases fit TRBD1. The CDR3 covers 15 residues. The J segment lost 7 bases and the V segment lost 4 bases, leaving 11 bases of the junction unmatched. Germline V CDR1 and CDR2: SGHDT, YYEEEE. CDR3 loop: CASSLWDRAGGGYTF. The CDR3 DNA sequence: TGTGCCAGCAGCCTCTGGGACAGGGCAGGGGGTGGCTACACCTTC.

The chain is built from TRBV7-2 and TRBJ1-2; 8 positions agree with TRBD1. The CDR3 extends over 15 amino acids. CDR1 and CDR2 (germline): SGHTA, FQGNSA. The V segment lost 5 bases and the J segment 1 base; nucleotides outside the gene matches: 6. As DNA, the CDR3 is TGTGCCAGCAGCGCGGACAGGGCTATTAACTATGGCTACACCTTC. It specifies CASSADRAINYGYTF.

The rearrangement links TRBV6-1 to TRBJ2-7, with TRBD1 identical over 12 bases. Per the germline V gene, CDR1 is MNHNS and CDR2 is SASEGT. The V and J ends lost 6 bases and 3 bases, in that order; junction bases with no gene match: 3. The CDR3 contains 14 residues. The CDR3 protein is CASSGTGGNYEQYF. In nucleotides, the CDR3 is TGTGCCAGCAGCGGGACAGGGGGCAACTACGAGCAGTACTTC.

The chain combines TRBV9 with TRBJ2-7, with a possible D match to TRBD2 (6 bases). This CDR3 is 14 amino acids long. CDR1 and CDR2 from the germline V gene are SGDLS and YYNGEE. Trimming took off 0 bases at V and 6 bases at J, with 13 bases between the two ends. CDR3 bases: TGTGCCAGCAGCGTAGCTGGGGGGAGTCTCGAGCAGTACTTC. Protein product: CASSVAGGSLEQYF.

V gene TRBV5-1 combines with J gene TRBJ1-6; D not resolved. CDR3 length equals 13 residues. Germline V gene lookup returns CDR1 SGHRS and CDR2 YFSETQ. The V and J ends lost 0 bases and 10 bases respectively, with 8 bases between them. DNA of the CDR3: TGCGCCAGCAGCTTGGCCGGGGAATCACCCCTCCACTTT. Translating gives CASSLAGESPLHF.

The gene calls are TRBV18 and TRBJ2-1; TRBD2 matches at 8 bases. CDR1 and CDR2 from the germline V gene are KGHSH and LQKENI. The V gene end was trimmed by 3 bases and the J gene end by 5 bases; junction bases not matched to a gene: 3. The CDR3 loop spans 14 amino acids. The CDR3 reads CASSPKLADNEQFF. CDR3 DNA sequence: TGTGCCAGCTCACCGAAACTAGCGGACAATGAGCAGTTCTTC.

The chain carries TRBV21-1 and TRBJ2-2; TRBD2 is the table's D call and was not checked against the DNA. TRBV21-1 represents a pseudogene. This CDR3 contains 20 residues. In DNA, the CDR3 is TGTGCCAGCAGCCCACACTCACCGGGACTAGCGGGGGGGGGAACCGGGGAGCTGTTTTTT. Translated: CASSPHSPGLAGGGTGELFF.

This chain connects TRBV30 to TRBJ2-1; 12 bases match TRBD2. The germline V gene has CDR1 GTSNPN and CDR2 SVGIG (reference sequence). J gave up 5 bases and V 7 bases, and 3 bases lay outside the gene matches. The CDR3 has 13 residues. The CDR3 spells CALASGRDNEQFF. The CDR3 DNA is TGTGCCTTAGCTAGCGGGAGGGACAATGAGCAGTTCTTC.

V is TRBV6-1 and J is TRBJ2-1, with TRBD2 as a possible D gene (6 bases). The CDR3 has 15 amino acids. The germline CDR1 and CDR2 sequences are MNHNS and SASEGT. V gave up 8 bases and J gave up 2 bases, with 16 bases separating them. Here the CDR3 DNA reads TGTGCCAGCTCCGGGGGACCCCTCGCCTACAATGAGCAGTTCTTC. Amino acids: CASSGGPLAYNEQFF.

In this sample, this clone turned up once. The chain couples TRBV30 to TRBJ2-1; perhaps TRBD1 as D (6 bases). The CDR3 totals 15 residues. From germline, CDR1 is GTSNPN and CDR2 SVGIG (reference sequence). The V end lost 3 bases, the J end lost 4 bases, and 16 bases lay between the germline ends. This chain's CDR3 is CAWSPQGHIYNEQFF. CDR3 in DNA: TGTGCCTGGAGCCCACAGGGACACATATACAATGAGCAGTTCTTC.

DNA of the CDR3: TGCGCCAGCAGCCCTATTGGGCCGCAAGGGGTCGAGCAGTACTTC. Amino acids: CASSPIGPQGVEQYF. The V and J genes are TRBV5-1 and TRBJ2-7; D may be TRBD1 (5 bases). The CDR3 consists of 15 residues. V was pared by 4 bases and J by 6 bases, with 20 bases between. Germline V gene lookup returns CDR1 SGHRS and CDR2 YFSETQ.

The chain combines TRBV5-1 with TRBJ1-2; 7 nucleotides align to TRBD1. This CDR3 comprises 14 residues. Germline V lookup: CDR1 SGHRS, CDR2 YFSETQ. Germline trimming cut 4 bases from V and 2 bases from J; bases unmatched to any gene: 5. The CDR3 loop reads CASSETGSNYGYTF. Here the CDR3 DNA reads TGCGCCAGCAGCGAGACAGGGTCCAACTATGGCTACACCTTC.

The V gene is TRBV10-3, the J gene TRBJ2-7; 7 nucleotides line up with TRBD1. This CDR3 has 14 residues. Looked up from germline, CDR1 is ENHRY and CDR2 is SYGVKD. V shed 4 bases and J 5 bases; nucleotides not matched to a gene: 8. The chain's CDR3 is CAISVSQGVHEQYF. The CDR3, as DNA: TGTGCCATCAGTGTCTCCCAGGGGGTCCACGAGCAGTACTTC.

This clone was seen just once. The chain's CDR3 is CATSTQSGANVLTF. The CDR3 nucleotides are TGTGCCACCAGCACCCAGTCTGGGGCCAACGTCCTGACTTTC. The chain uses TRBV15 and TRBJ2-6, with D uncertain. The CDR3 totals 14 residues. From germline, CDR1 is LNHNV and CDR2 YYDKDF (reference sequence). V was clipped by 4 bases and J by 1 base, with 5 bases between them.

The rearrangement joins TRBV19 to TRBJ2-1, with 7 bases aligning to TRBD2. The CDR3 has 15 amino acids. Germline CDR1 is LNHDA and CDR2 is SQIVND (reference sequence). The J segment lost 2 bases and the V segment lost 3 bases, leaving 4 bases of the junction unmatched. The CDR3 reads CASSIGLAAYNEQFF. The CDR3 nucleotides read TGTGCCAGTAGTATTGGCCTAGCGGCCTACAATGAGCAGTTCTTC.

This chain connects TRBV27 to TRBJ2-5, with a weak D call TRBD2 (7 bases). Germline V gene data show CDR1 as MNHEY and CDR2 as SMNVEV (reference sequence). The CDR3 loop spans 15 amino acids. V was trimmed by 8 bases and J by 0 bases, leaving 16 bases between them. CDR3 protein: CASGGGDGYQETQYF. CDR3 bases: TGTGCCAGCGGAGGGGGGGACGGGTACCAAGAGACCCAGTACTTC.

The chain has TRBV9 and TRBJ1-1; 9 nucleotides agree with TRBD1. Per germline, CDR1 SGDLS and CDR2 YYNGEE. Germline trimming cut 1 base from V and 11 bases from J; bases unmatched to any gene: 6. The CDR3 is 13 amino acids. For the CDR3, the DNA is TGTGCCAGCAGCGTATGGACAGGGGATAACGCTTTCTTT. Protein: CASSVWTGDNAFF.